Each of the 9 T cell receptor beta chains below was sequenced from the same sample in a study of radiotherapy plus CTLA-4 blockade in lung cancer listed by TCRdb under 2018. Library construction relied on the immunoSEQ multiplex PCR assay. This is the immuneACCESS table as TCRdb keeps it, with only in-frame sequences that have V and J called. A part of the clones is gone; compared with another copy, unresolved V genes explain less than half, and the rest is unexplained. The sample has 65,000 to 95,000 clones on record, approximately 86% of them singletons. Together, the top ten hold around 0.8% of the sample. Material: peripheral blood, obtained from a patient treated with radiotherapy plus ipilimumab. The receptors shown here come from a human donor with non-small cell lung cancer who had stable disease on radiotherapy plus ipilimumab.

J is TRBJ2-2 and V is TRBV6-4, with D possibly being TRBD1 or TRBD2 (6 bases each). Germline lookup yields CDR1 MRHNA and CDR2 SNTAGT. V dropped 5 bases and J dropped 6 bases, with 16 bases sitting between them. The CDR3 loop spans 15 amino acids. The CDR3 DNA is TGTGCCAGCAGTTCGGGGGCTAGCGATTCCGGGGAGCTGTTTTTT. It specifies CASSSGASDSGELFF.

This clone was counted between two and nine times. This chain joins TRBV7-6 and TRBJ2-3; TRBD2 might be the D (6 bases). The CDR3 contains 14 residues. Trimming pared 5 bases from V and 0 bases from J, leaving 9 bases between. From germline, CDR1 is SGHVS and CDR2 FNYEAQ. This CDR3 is CASSGGPSTDTQYF. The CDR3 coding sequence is TGTGCCAGCAGCGGAGGGCCTAGCACAGATACGCAGTATTTT.

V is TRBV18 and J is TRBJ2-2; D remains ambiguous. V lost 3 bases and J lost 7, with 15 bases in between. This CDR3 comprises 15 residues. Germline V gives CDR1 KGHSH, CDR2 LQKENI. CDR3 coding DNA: TGTGCCAGCTCACCTAGGACCCCCTGGGACGGGGAGCTGTTTTTT. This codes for CASSPRTPWDGELFF.

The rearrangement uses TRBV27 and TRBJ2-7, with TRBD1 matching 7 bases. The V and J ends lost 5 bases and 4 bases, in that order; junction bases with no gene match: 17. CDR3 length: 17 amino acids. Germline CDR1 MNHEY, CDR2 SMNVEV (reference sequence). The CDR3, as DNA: TGTGCCAGCAGTGCGCGACAGGGCTATACGGGTTGGTACGAGCAGTACTTC. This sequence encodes CASSARQGYTGWYEQYF.

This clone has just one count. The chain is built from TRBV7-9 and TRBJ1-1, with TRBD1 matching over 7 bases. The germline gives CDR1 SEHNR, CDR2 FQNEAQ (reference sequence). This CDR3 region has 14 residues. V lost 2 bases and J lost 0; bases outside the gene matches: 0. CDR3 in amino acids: CASSLTGVNTEAFF. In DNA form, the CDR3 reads TGTGCCAGCAGCTTAACAGGGGTGAACACTGAAGCTTTCTTT.

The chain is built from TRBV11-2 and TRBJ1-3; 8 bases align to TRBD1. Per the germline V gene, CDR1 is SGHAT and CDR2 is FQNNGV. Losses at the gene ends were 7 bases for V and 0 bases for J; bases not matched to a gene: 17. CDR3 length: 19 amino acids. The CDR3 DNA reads TGTGCCAGCACCTTGTGGGACGGGACAGGCGCCATCTCTGGAAACACCATATATTTT. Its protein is CASTLWDGTGAISGNTIYF. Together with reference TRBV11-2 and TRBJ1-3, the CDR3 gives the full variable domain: EAGVAQSPRYKIIEKRQSVAFWCNPISGHATLYWYQQILGQGPKLLIQFQNNGVVDDSQLPKDRFSAERLKGVDSTLKIQPAKLEDSAVYLCASTLWDGTGAISGNTIYFGEGSWLTVV.

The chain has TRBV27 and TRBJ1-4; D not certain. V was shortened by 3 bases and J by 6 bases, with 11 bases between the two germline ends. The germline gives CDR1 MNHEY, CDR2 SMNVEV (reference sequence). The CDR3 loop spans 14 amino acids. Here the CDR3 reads CASSFWAGDEKLFF. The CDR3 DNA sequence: TGTGCCAGCAGTTTCTGGGCCGGGGATGAAAAACTGTTTTTT.

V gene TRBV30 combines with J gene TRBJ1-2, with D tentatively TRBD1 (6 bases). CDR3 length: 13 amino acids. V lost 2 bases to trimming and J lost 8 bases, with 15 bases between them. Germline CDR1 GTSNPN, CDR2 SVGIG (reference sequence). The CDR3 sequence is CAWSSYDRTGYTF. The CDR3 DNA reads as TGTGCCTGGAGTTCCTACGACAGGACGGGCTACACCTTC.

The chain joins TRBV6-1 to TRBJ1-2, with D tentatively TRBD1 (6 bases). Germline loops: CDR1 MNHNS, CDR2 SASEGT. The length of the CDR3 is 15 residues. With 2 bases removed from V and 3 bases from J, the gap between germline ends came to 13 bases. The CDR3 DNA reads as TGTGCCAGCAGTGAACAGGGGCTCCAATACTATGGCTACACCTTC. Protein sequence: CASSEQGLQYYGYTF.